The 27 T cell receptor beta chains reported below all come from one sample, sequenced in a study of T cell clonality in common variable immunodeficiency (dated by TCRdb to about 2015). General findings and caveats noted by the study authors: CVID TCRbeta sequences were reported to have fewer deletions and N-nucleotide insertions and to lack highly modified clones with 13 or more V deletions.

Libraries came from the immunoSEQ multiplex PCR assay. What TCRdb holds here is the immuneACCESS table cut down to in-frame rearrangements. Part of the clones is not present; checked against another copy, under half of the missing clones reflect an unresolved V gene, and the others are unexplained. The table notes 25,000 to 30,000 clones here, none of them singletons. The top ten clonotypes cover 3.2% of the sample. Their specific antigens are unknown. The specimen sequenced was peripheral blood mononuclear cells. These receptors came from a human donor with common variable immunodeficiency.

There are many counts of this clone. The read ends 3 residues before the CDR3 terminus; that terminus is restored from the germline J gene. The chain carries TRBV5-6 and TRBJ1-6; D may be TRBD1 (6 bases). V gave up 1 base and J gave up 9 bases, with 14 bases separating them. The CDR3 loop spans 15 amino acids. Germline V gene lookup returns CDR1 SGHDT and CDR2 YYEEEE. The CDR3: CASSLPDRPSSPLHF. CDR3 bases read: TGTGCCAGCAGCTTGCCCGACAGGCCTAGTTCACCC.

For this clone: Sequencing ends 3 residues short of the CDR3 end; the germline J gene provides the rest. This chain links TRBV20-1 with TRBJ2-7; TRBD2 might be the D (6 bases). V shed 0 bases and J shed 6 bases, with 15 bases lying between them. This CDR3 spans 14 amino acids. CDR1 is DFQATT, CDR2 SNEGSKA, per germline (reference sequence). Incomplete CDR3 DNA: TGCAGTGCTAGAGATCCCCGGGGGATTAGCGAG. Translated, it gives CSARDPRGISE. The entire CDR3 protein reads CSARDPRGISEQYF.

Remarks on this clone: The read terminates 3 residues before the CDR3 end, so the remaining end is supplied by the germline J gene. The chain couples TRBV2 to TRBJ1-4; 8 bases match TRBD1. Germline values: CDR1 SNHLY, CDR2 FYNNEI. The J segment lost 6 bases and the V segment lost 8 bases, leaving 8 bases of the junction unmatched. The CDR3 is 14 amino acids. The DNA read from the CDR3 is TGTGCCAGCGCGGCAGACAGGGGTCATGAAAAA. Translated: CASAADRGHEK. The entire CDR3 is CASAADRGHEKLFF.

This clone was seen ten or more times. From the germline J gene comes the end of the CDR3, since the read stops 3 residues before it. The gene calls are TRBV5-6 and TRBJ1-4, with 8 bases identical to TRBD1. Trimming at V came to 2 bases and at J to 3 bases, leaving 3 bases not matched to a gene. The V gene's germline CDR1 is SGHDT and CDR2 YYEEEE. CDR3 length: 15 amino acids. The covered CDR3 bases are TGTGCCAGCAGCTTTCAGGGGGCGGCTAATGAAAAA. Translating gives CASSFQGAANEK. The entire CDR3 protein reads CASSFQGAANEKLFF.

This clone was seen ten or more times. The read terminates 3 residues ahead of where the CDR3 ends, so the germline J gene completes it. The rearrangement uses TRBV5-1 and TRBJ1-1; tentatively, D is TRBD1 (5 bases). CDR1 and CDR2 (germline): SGHRS, YFSETQ. This CDR3 has 14 residues. Trimming pared 4 bases from V and 0 bases from J, leaving 10 bases between. This CDR3 is CASSRGGMNTEAFF. Incomplete CDR3 DNA: TGCGCCAGCAGCCGTGGGGGGATGAACACTGAA.

This clone showed up many times. From the germline J gene comes the end of the CDR3, since the read stops 3 residues before it. This chain joins TRBV7-8 and TRBJ2-4; 9 bases are a match to TRBD1. The CDR3 sequence is 14 residues long. Trimming took 4 bases from V and 5 from J; bases not matched to a gene: 3. Germline V gene data show CDR1 as SGHVS and CDR2 as FQNEAQ. The CDR3 bases that were read are TGTGCCAGCAGCTCCGGGACAGGGCAAAACATT. Its translation is CASSSGTGQNI. The full CDR3 sequence reads CASSSGTGQNIQYF.

Remarks on this clone: The read falls 3 residues short of the CDR3 end, and the missing part is taken from the germline J gene. The rearrangement joins TRBV20-1 to TRBJ2-5; 9 nucleotides align to TRBD1. Germline CDR1 DFQATT, CDR2 SNEGSKA (reference sequence). The CDR3 contains 13 residues. V lost 4 bases, J lost 5 bases, and 5 bases stayed unmatched. This CDR3 reads CSANRGLGETQYF. CDR3 DNA, as far as it was read: TGCAGTGCTAACAGGGGGCTGGGGGAGACC.

The table lists this clone with many counts. The CDR3 extends 3 residues past the end of the read, so its final part is completed from the germline J gene. The V call is TRBV10-1, the J call TRBJ2-2; TRBD1 might be the D (6 bases). This CDR3 is 16 amino acids long. Germline CDR1 reads WNHNN; CDR2 reads SYGVQD (reference sequence). The V and J ends lost 4 bases and 1 base respectively, with 13 bases between them. Partial CDR3 DNA: TGCGCCAGCAGTGGTGGGCTAGGGGGGAACACCGGGGAG. Translation: CASSGGLGGNTGE. The whole CDR3 is CASSGGLGGNTGELFF.

The sample holds a few counts of this clone. The observed sequence ends 3 residues before the CDR3 terminus, with the missing tail filled in from the germline J gene. The V and J genes are TRBV5-1 and TRBJ2-5; 11 bases agree with TRBD1. V dropped 6 bases and J dropped 5; count of bases not matched to a gene: 6. The V gene's germline CDR1 is SGHRS and CDR2 YFSETQ. The CDR3 has 14 amino acids. CDR3 DNA (partial): TGCGCCAGCACCCGGACAGGGGGCGAGGAGACC. Translated: CASTRTGGEET. The full CDR3 protein is CASTRTGGEETQYF.

In its sample, this clone ranks as medium-sized. The covered CDR3 bases are TGCAGTGCTAGTACGGGGGGCCTCAATGAG. Protein product: CSASTGGLNE. Given in full, the CDR3 is CSASTGGLNEQFF. The gene calls are TRBV20-1 and TRBJ2-1; TRBD2 might be the D (7 bases). The read terminates 3 residues before the CDR3 end, so the remaining end is supplied by the germline J gene. Trimming stripped 3 bases from V and 6 bases from J, with 12 bases between. The CDR3 extends over 13 amino acids. The germline V gene encodes CDR1 DFQATT and CDR2 SNEGSKA (reference sequence).

In this sample, this clone turned up many times. The CDR3 end falls 3 residues outside the read, so it is completed with the germline J gene. Other DNA sequences in this specimen translate into the identical CDR3. The chain joins TRBV6-1 to TRBJ1-6, with a weak D call TRBD1 (5 bases). CDR3 length: 14 residues. The germline gives CDR1 MNHNS, CDR2 SASEGT. V was trimmed by 2 bases and J by 10 bases, leaving 12 bases between them. CDR3 bases read: TGTGCCAGCAGTGAATTTCAGGGTCGCTCACCC. Translated, it gives CASSEFQGRSP. The whole CDR3 protein is CASSEFQGRSPLHF.

In its sample, this clone was seen many times. The read stops 3 residues short of the end of the CDR3; the missing end is completed from the germline J gene. The chain joins TRBV5-1 to TRBJ2-7; TRBD2 aligns across 8 bases. The CDR3 covers 16 residues. After removal of 0 bases from V and 3 bases from J, the junction contained 8 bases not matched to a gene. Germline CDR1 reads SGHRS; CDR2 reads YFSETQ. CDR3 DNA, as far as it was read: TGCGCCAGCAGCTTGGATGTAGCGGGAAGGTTCTACGAG. Residues: CASSLDVAGRFYE. The whole CDR3 region reads CASSLDVAGRFYEQYF.

This clone was counted many times. The read finishes 3 residues shy of the CDR3 end, and the germline J gene is used to complete it. This rearrangement joins TRBV20-1 to TRBJ2-7; TRBD2 matches at 7 bases. V was clipped by 3 bases and J by 6 bases; unmatched bases: 8. Germline CDR1 DFQATT, CDR2 SNEGSKA (reference sequence). This CDR3 contains 13 residues. Incomplete CDR3 DNA: TGCAGTGCTAGGGAACGACTAGCCGCCGAG. Protein sequence: CSARERLAAE. The CDR3 in full is CSARERLAAEQYF.

Points on this clone: Read data end 3 residues before the CDR3 end; the end is taken from the germline J gene. This chain joins TRBV19 and TRBJ1-5, with 7 bases aligning to TRBD1. The length of the CDR3 is 15 residues. V lost 5 bases to trimming and J lost 1 base; unmatched junction nucleotides: 5. Germline lookup yields CDR1 LNHDA and CDR2 SQIVND (reference sequence). The CDR3 DNA, read in part, is TGTGCCAGTAGTCAAATGGGACAGAGCAATCAGCCC. This gives the protein CASSQMGQSNQP. The full CDR3 protein is CASSQMGQSNQPQHF.

There are many counts of this clone. Sequencing ends 3 residues short of the CDR3 end; the germline J gene provides the rest. This rearrangement joins TRBV7-9 to TRBJ1-1; possible D gene TRBD1, 6 bases. The germline V gene encodes CDR1 SEHNR and CDR2 FQNEAQ (reference sequence). The CDR3 covers 15 residues. Trimming stripped 6 bases from V and 3 bases from J, with 17 bases between. The DNA read from the CDR3 is TGTGCCAGCAGGAGTCCGGCAGGGGAGTACACTGAA. Translation gives CASRSPAGEYTE. The CDR3, in full, reads CASRSPAGEYTEAFF.

This clone was counted between two and nine times. The DNA ends 3 residues before the CDR3 does, and the rest of the CDR3 is filled in from the germline J gene. The chain links TRBV7-9 to TRBJ1-4; 7 nucleotides match TRBD1. The CDR3 length is 15 residues. V gave up 5 bases and J gave up 2 bases; unmatched junction bases: 5. Germline V gives CDR1 SEHNR, CDR2 FQNEAQ (reference sequence). Incomplete CDR3 DNA: TGTGCCAGCAGCCCCGGACAGGCCACTAATGAAAAA. Translated, it gives CASSPGQATNEK. The full CDR3 is CASSPGQATNEKLFF.

This clone was counted many times. The read comes to an end 3 residues before the CDR3 does, leaving the germline J gene to fill in the end. The chain has TRBV5-1 and TRBJ2-6; D is unresolved. This CDR3 is built from 15 residues. Germline lookup yields CDR1 SGHRS and CDR2 YFSETQ. V lost 0 bases and J lost 6, with 10 bases in between. The sequenced CDR3 bases are TGCGCCAGCAGCTTGGCAACCGGTTCGGCCAACGTC. It translates to CASSLATGSANV. Given in full, the CDR3 is CASSLATGSANVLTF.

This clone showed up many times. The observed sequence ends 3 residues before the CDR3 terminus, with the missing tail filled in from the germline J gene. This chain links TRBV29-1 with TRBJ1-3; 7 bases align to TRBD1. With 5 bases clipped from V and 0 bases from J, the junction kept 7 bases outside the gene matches. The CDR3 spans 15 residues. Germline V gene sequence: CDR1 SQVTM, CDR2 ANQGSEA. The CDR3 is CSVTGDESSGNTIYF. CDR3 DNA, as far as it was read: TGCAGCGTTACAGGGGACGAGAGCTCTGGAAACACC.

Many counts were recorded for this clone. The DNA ends 3 residues before the CDR3 does, and the rest of the CDR3 is filled in from the germline J gene. This rearrangement joins TRBV29-1 to TRBJ2-1, with 14 bases matching TRBD2. The trim removed 2 bases at V and 8 bases at J, leaving 5 bases unmatched. Germline V gives CDR1 SQVTM, CDR2 ANQGSEA. This CDR3 has 15 amino acids. CDR3 DNA (partial): TGCAGCGTTGAACGACTAGCGGGAGGGACCGATGAG. Its protein product is CSVERLAGGTDE. The complete CDR3 protein is CSVERLAGGTDEQFF.

Concerning this clone itself: The CDR3 is cut off 3 residues early in the read; its end comes from the germline J gene. The V call is TRBV19, the J call TRBJ1-5; D perhaps matches TRBD1 (5 bases). The CDR3 runs 13 residues. Trimming pared 6 bases from V and 0 bases from J, leaving 6 bases between. Germline V lookup: CDR1 LNHDA, CDR2 SQIVND (reference sequence). Partial CDR3 DNA: TGTGCCAGTAGCGACAGTAGCAATCAGCCC. It encodes CASSDSSNQP. The CDR3, in full, reads CASSDSSNQPQHF.

This clone came up many times. The read gets to within 3 residues of the CDR3 end, and the germline J gene fills in the rest. The chain links TRBV19 to TRBJ2-7; 7 bases align to TRBD2. This CDR3 has 17 amino acids. The V segment lost 3 bases and the J segment 2 bases; nucleotides outside the gene matches: 13. The V gene's germline CDR1 is LNHDA and CDR2 SQIVND (reference sequence). The CDR3: CASSIRFFLAGAYEQYF. The CDR3 DNA, read in part, is TGTGCCAGTAGTATTCGTTTTTTCTTGGCGGGAGCCTACGAG.

Ten or more counts support this clone. The read terminates 3 residues before the CDR3 end, so the remaining end is supplied by the germline J gene. J is TRBJ1-2 and V is TRBV5-5, with a tentative D call TRBD1 (6 bases). The germline V gene has CDR1 SGHKS and CDR2 YYEKEE (reference sequence). The CDR3 contains 13 residues. The DNA read from the CDR3 is TGTGCCAGCAGCTCCTTGGACAGATCTCGC. Amino acids: CASSSLDRSR. From start to end, the CDR3 is CASSSLDRSRYTF.

This clone occurred many times. The CDR3 is CASSLASMNTEAFF. The DNA read from the CDR3 is TGTGCCAGCAGCTTAGCAAGCATGAACACTGAA. V is TRBV7-9 and J is TRBJ1-1, with D unclear. The read ends 3 residues early relative to the CDR3; the germline J gene fills the gap. The ends were cut back, 0 bases at V and 0 bases at J, with 5 bases in the middle. Germline V lookup: CDR1 SEHNR, CDR2 FQNEAQ (reference sequence). This CDR3 comprises 14 residues.

This clone was recorded many times. The CDR3 is cut off 3 residues early in the read; its end comes from the germline J gene. Other DNA sequences in this sample translate to the same CDR3. The V call is TRBV7-9, the J call TRBJ2-3; a possible D gene is TRBD1 (8 bases). The ends were cut back, 5 bases at V and 3 bases at J, with 15 bases in the middle. Germline CDR1 is SEHNR and CDR2 is FQNEAQ (reference sequence). The CDR3 sequence is 15 residues long. The DNA read from the CDR3 is TGTGCCAGCAGCCCCGACAGGGGAGGGACAGATACG. This codes for CASSPDRGGTDT. The entire CDR3 reads CASSPDRGGTDTQYF.

This clone was recorded at least ten times. The read ends 3 residues shy of where the CDR3 ends; the end is completed using the germline J gene. V usage is TRBV7-8 and J usage is TRBJ2-2; D may be TRBD2 (5 bases). Germline V lookup: CDR1 SGHVS, CDR2 FQNEAQ. V was trimmed by 0 bases and J by 2 bases, leaving 7 bases between them. CDR3 length equals 15 residues. The CDR3 sequence: CASSLASANTGELFF. Partial CDR3 DNA: TGTGCCAGCAGCTTAGCTAGCGCCAACACCGGGGAG.

Note on this clone: The junction does not match germline at one end; this may be a read error. The read terminates 3 residues before the CDR3 end, so the remaining end is supplied by the germline J gene. V gene TRBV7-9 combines with J gene TRBJ1-1; the D is unclear. The V gene's germline CDR1 is SEHNR and CDR2 FQNEAQ (reference sequence). The CDR3 length is 11 residues. CDR3 residues: CSSSADTEAFF. Partial CDR3 DNA: TGTTCCAGCAGCGCCGACACAGAA.

This clone was seen ten or more times. Read data end 3 residues before the CDR3 end; the end is taken from the germline J gene. The rearrangement joins TRBV19 to TRBJ2-3, with D tentatively TRBD2 (7 bases). Looked up from germline, CDR1 is LNHDA and CDR2 is SQIVND (reference sequence). The CDR3 loop spans 14 amino acids. Trimming cost V 6 bases and J 6 bases, with 16 bases left between them. Partial CDR3 DNA: TGTGCCAGTAGACGGGGGGCGATGGCCGATACG. Amino acid sequence: CASRRGAMADT. The entire CDR3 is CASRRGAMADTQYF. Looking up the rest from reference TRBV19 and TRBJ2-3 gives the full variable domain: DGGITQSPKYLFRKEGQNVTLSCEQNLNHDAMYWYRQDPGQGLRLIYYSQIVNDFQKGDIAEGYSVSREKKESFPLTVTSAQKNPTAFYLCASRRGAMADTQYFGPGTRLTVL.